This TCR beta chain was identified in a study of CD8 T cells in ankylosing spondylitis. The study's findings and limits: Seemingly characteristic of ankylosing spondylitis blood was a TCR beta motif consisting of roughly 8 highly homologous variants. Disease-linked clones were found to be CD8+ and relatively rare in peripheral blood. Disease-associated clones were reportedly significantly overrepresented in matched ankylosing spondylitis synovial fluid.

Making the TCR beta libraries involved quantitative 5'-RACE with molecular barcodes. MiXCR was run by TCRdb on the 5' RACE reads, yielding one entry per CDR3 protein. The sample shows about 280,000 distinct CDR3 sequences, around 18% of them seen only once. Trimming pared 2 bases from V and 16 bases from J, leaving 15 bases between. The CDR3 is 12 amino acids. Germline V gives CDR1 MDHEN, CDR2 SYDVKM. This clonotype was recorded many times. Its antigen is currently unknown. The sequenced sample consisted of blood, either unsorted or a sorted T cell fraction (not recorded which). The chain has TRBV28 and TRBJ2-4; D not resolved. This receptor was identified in a male donor with ankylosing spondylitis or in good health (not recorded which). CDR3 bases: TGTGCCAGCAGTTTACCGGACCTTCGCCTCTACTTC. As protein: CASSLPDLRLYF.